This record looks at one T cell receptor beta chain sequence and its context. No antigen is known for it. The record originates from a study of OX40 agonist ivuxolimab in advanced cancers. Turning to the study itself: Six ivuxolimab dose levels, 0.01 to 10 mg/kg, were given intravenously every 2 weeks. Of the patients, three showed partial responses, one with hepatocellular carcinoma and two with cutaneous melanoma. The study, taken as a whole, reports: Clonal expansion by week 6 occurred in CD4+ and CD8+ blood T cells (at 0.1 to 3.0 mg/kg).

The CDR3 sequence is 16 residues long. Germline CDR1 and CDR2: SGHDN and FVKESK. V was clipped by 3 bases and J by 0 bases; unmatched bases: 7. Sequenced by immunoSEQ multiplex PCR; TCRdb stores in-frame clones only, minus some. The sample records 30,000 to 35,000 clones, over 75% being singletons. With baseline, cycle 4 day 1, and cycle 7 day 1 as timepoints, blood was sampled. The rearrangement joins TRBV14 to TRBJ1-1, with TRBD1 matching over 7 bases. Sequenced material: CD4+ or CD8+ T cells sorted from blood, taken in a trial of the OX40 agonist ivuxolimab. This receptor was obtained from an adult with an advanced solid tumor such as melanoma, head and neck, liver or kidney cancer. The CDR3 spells CASSHRDSYLNTEAFF. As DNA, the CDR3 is TGTGCCAGCAGCCATCGGGACAGCTACCTGAACACTGAAGCTTTCTTT. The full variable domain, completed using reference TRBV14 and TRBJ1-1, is EAGVTQFPSHSVIEKGQTVTLRCDPISGHDNLYWYRRVMGKEIKFLLHFVKESKQDESGMPNNRFLAERTGGTYSTLKVQPAELEDSGVYFCASSHRDSYLNTEAFFGQGTRLTVV.